These 17 T cell receptor beta chains came from one sample sequenced in a study of blood T cell repertoires in COVID-19. The data were produced by immunoSEQ multiplex PCR, yet TCRdb's version contains in-frame clones alone and is incomplete. The sample records hundreds of thousands of clones, roughly 91% being singletons. Sequencing used PBMCs or T cells enriched from blood (not recorded which). Source of these receptors: a middle-aged man who had recovered from COVID-19.

The chain combines TRBV3-1 (or the pseudogene TRBV3-2) with TRBJ2-7, with 8 bases aligning to TRBD1. The CDR3 loop spans 15 amino acids. Germline V gene data show CDR1 as LGHDT and CDR2 as YNNKEL (reference sequence). Losses at the gene ends were 5 bases for V and 7 bases for J; bases not matched to a gene: 13. CDR3 coding DNA: TGTGCCAGCAGCTCTGAATTCGGACAGGGATTGGAGCAGTACTTC. It encodes CASSSEFGQGLEQYF.

The gene calls are TRBV5-1 and TRBJ1-1; TRBD1 matches at 12 bases. The CDR3 loop spans 16 amino acids. CDR1 and CDR2 (germline): SGHRS, YFSETQ. V was clipped by 4 bases and J by 1 base; unmatched bases: 5. The CDR3 protein is CASSRDRGRKNTEAFF. Written as DNA, the CDR3 is TGCGCCAGCAGCAGGGACAGGGGGCGTAAGAACACTGAAGCTTTCTTT.

The chain combines TRBV28 with TRBJ1-1; TRBD1 matches at 10 bases. The V gene's germline CDR1 is MDHEN and CDR2 SYDVKM. V lost 4 bases, J lost 5 bases, and 7 bases stayed unmatched. The CDR3 contains 15 residues. The CDR3 here is CASSSGGTGVTEAFF. CDR3 nucleotide sequence: TGTGCCAGCAGTTCCGGGGGGACAGGGGTTACTGAAGCTTTCTTT. The entire variable domain, with the rest obtained from reference TRBV28 and TRBJ1-1, is as follows: DVKVTQSSRYLVKRTGEKVFLECVQDMDHENMFWYRQDPGLGLRLIYFSYDVKMKEKGDIPEGYSVSREKKERFSLILESASTNQTSMYLCASSSGGTGVTEAFFGQGTRLTVV.

The rearrangement joins TRBV7-9 to TRBJ1-2; D is perhaps TRBD1 (6 bases). The germline V gene encodes CDR1 SEHNR and CDR2 FQNEAQ (reference sequence). Trimming took 5 bases from V and 11 from J, leaving 18 bases between them. The CDR3 consists of 13 residues. CDR3 bases: TGTGCCAGCAGCATGTCGGGACAAACCCATTACACCTTC. Amino acid sequence: CASSMSGQTHYTF.

This chain joins TRBV20-1 and TRBJ2-7, with D possibly being TRBD2 (5 bases). Germline V gene sequence: CDR1 DFQATT, CDR2 SNEGSKA (reference sequence). The CDR3 sequence is 14 residues long. V was clipped by 3 bases and J by 4 bases, with 16 bases between them. The CDR3 nucleotides are TGCAGTGCTAGTTTCTCAGCGGACCTGTACGAGCAGTACTTC. Translation: CSASFSADLYEQYF.

CDR3: CASSLDPRQGKETQYF. CDR3 DNA sequence: TGTGCCAGCAGCTTAGACCCCAGACAGGGTAAAGAGACCCAGTACTTC. The chain carries TRBV11-2 and TRBJ2-5; 7 nucleotides agree with TRBD1. V dropped 0 bases and J dropped 3; count of bases not matched to a gene: 7. CDR3 length: 16 amino acids. The germline V gene encodes CDR1 SGHAT and CDR2 FQNNGV.

With respect to this clone: At one end the junction does not follow the germline gene, possibly because of a read error. The V and J genes are TRBV29-1 and TRBJ1-3; TRBD1 aligns across 9 bases. Looked up from germline, CDR1 is SQVTM and CDR2 is ANQGSEA. This CDR3 has 11 residues. Written as DNA, the CDR3 is TGCAGCGTTGATTATTTGGGACAGGGTCTCTTT. It encodes CSVDYLGQGLF.

This clone was seen at least ten times. This chain joins TRBV18 and TRBJ2-1; 9 nucleotides line up with TRBD1. Trimming removed 3 bases from V and 4 bases from J; junction bases left unmatched: 10. CDR1 is KGHSH, CDR2 LQKENI, per germline. The CDR3 is made up of 17 amino acids. This CDR3 is CASSPLQGAGVYNEQFF. The DNA for the CDR3 is TGTGCCAGCTCACCCTTACAGGGGGCAGGGGTATACAATGAGCAGTTCTTC.

The chain is built from TRBV30 and TRBJ1-1; perhaps TRBD1 as D (6 bases). CDR1 GTSNPN and CDR2 SVGIG come from the germline V gene (reference sequence). Trimming left V 5 bases short and J 0 bases short, with 10 bases between. This CDR3 is built from 13 residues. CDR3 residues: CAWETGLNTEAFF. The CDR3, as DNA: TGTGCCTGGGAAACAGGGCTGAACACTGAAGCTTTCTTT.

The genes are TRBV7-3 and TRBJ2-1, with TRBD2 matching over 10 bases. Unmatched junction bases numbered 7, after V lost 4 bases and J lost 4 bases. The CDR3 covers 16 residues. Germline V CDR1 and CDR2: SGHTA, FQGTGA. CDR3 DNA: TGTGCCAGCAGCTCCCTAGCGGGAGCCACTTACAATGAGCAGTTCTTC. As protein: CASSSLAGATYNEQFF.

V and J are TRBV11-2 and TRBJ2-2; unclear D gene. The CDR3 totals 15 residues. V lost 1 base, J lost 5 bases, and 11 bases lay in between. Germline-derived CDR1 and CDR2 are SGHAT and FQNNGV. The CDR3 DNA reads TGTGCCAGCAGCTTAGGGCAGGCTCTGACCGGGGAGCTGTTTTTT. The encoded protein is CASSLGQALTGELFF.

CDR3 amino acids: CASRKGLAGFTDTQYF. In nucleotides, the CDR3 is TGTGCCAGTAGAAAGGGACTAGCGGGGTTCACAGATACGCAGTATTTT. The V call is TRBV19, the J call TRBJ2-3, with 13 bases aligning to TRBD2. CDR1 and CDR2 from the germline V gene are LNHDA and SQIVND (reference sequence). V lost 6 bases and J lost 2; bases outside the gene matches: 5. This CDR3 has 16 amino acids.

This chain connects TRBV24-1 to TRBJ2-3; 8 positions match TRBD2. This CDR3 region has 16 residues. Losses at the gene ends were 2 bases for V and 6 bases for J; bases not matched to a gene: 9. Germline loops: CDR1 KGHDR, CDR2 SFDVKD. The CDR3 DNA reads as TGTGCCACCAGTGATTCTACTAGCGGAGCGGGGGATACGCAGTATTTT. Translated: CATSDSTSGAGDTQYF.

The chain combines TRBV27 with TRBJ2-5; TRBD1 aligns across 7 bases. The germline V gene has CDR1 MNHEY and CDR2 SMNVEV (reference sequence). V dropped 0 bases and J dropped 4; count of bases not matched to a gene: 5. This CDR3 spans 15 amino acids. CDR3 nucleotide sequence: TGTGCCAGCAGTTTATCGGTGGGACAGTTAGAGACCCAGTACTTC. This encodes CASSLSVGQLETQYF.

The genes are TRBV12-3 or TRBV12-4 and TRBJ2-7, with 8 bases matching TRBD2. This CDR3 spans 13 amino acids. J lost 6 bases, V lost 8 bases, and 9 bases had no gene match. CDR3: CASLLREAVEQYF. In DNA form, the CDR3 reads TGTGCCAGCCTCTTGCGGGAGGCTGTCGAGCAGTACTTC.

This clone appeared a single time. CDR3 region: CASSLGVGAETGELFF. DNA for the CDR3: TGTGCCAGCAGCTTAGGCGTAGGAGCAGAGACCGGGGAGCTGTTTTTT. J is TRBJ2-2 and V is TRBV7-9, with D hard to call. The germline V gene encodes CDR1 SEHNR and CDR2 FQNEAQ (reference sequence). CDR3 length: 16 residues. V was trimmed by 1 base and J by 5 bases, leaving 14 bases between them. Based on the CDR3 plus reference TRBV7-9 and TRBJ2-2, the full variable domain is DTGVSQNPRHKITKRGQNVTFRCDPISEHNRLYWYRQTLGQGPEFLTYFQNEAQLEKSRLLSDRFSAERPKGSFSTLEIQRTEQGDSAMYLCASSLGVGAETGELFFGEGSRLTVL.

V is TRBV28 and J is TRBJ1-1, with 8 bases fitting TRBD1. CDR3 length: 15 residues. Germline CDR1 reads MDHEN; CDR2 reads SYDVKM. The V segment lost 6 bases and the J segment 1 base; nucleotides outside the gene matches: 7. CDR3 coding DNA: TGTGCCAGCAGCCTAGGACAGGGACGGAACACTGAAGCTTTCTTT. Translation gives CASSLGQGRNTEAFF.